What follows are 11 T cell receptor beta chains derived from one specimen sequenced in a study of cytomegalovirus exposure and HLA in healthy donors. PCR employed 60 Vbeta and 13 Jbeta primers. Profiled with immunoSEQ multiplex PCR; TCRdb holds only in-frame clones, not every one. The sample spans some 150,000 clones; the ten largest clones claim about 2%. Sequenced input: PBMCs. Receptors originate from a young woman in good health and CMV-seronegative.

This chain uses TRBV7-2 with TRBJ2-5; 14 positions agree with TRBD2. With V trimmed by 5 bases and J by 2 bases, 4 bases remained unmatched. CDR1 is SGHTA, CDR2 FQGNSA, per germline. The CDR3 totals 16 residues. The CDR3 DNA reads as TGTGCCAGCAGCGCCGGACTAGCGGGGGGACAAGAGACCCAGTACTTC. Its translation: CASSAGLAGGQETQYF.

The V and J genes are TRBV5-1 and TRBJ1-1, with 9 bases lining up with TRBD1. J gave up 4 bases and V 4 bases, and 8 bases lay outside the gene matches. CDR3 length: 15 amino acids. Germline CDR1 reads SGHRS; CDR2 reads YFSETQ. CDR3 sequence (DNA): TGCGCCAGCAGCCCTTTGGGACAGGGTGGCACTGAAGCTTTCTTT. Translated: CASSPLGQGGTEAFF.

The rearrangement joins TRBV7-3 to TRBJ2-5, with 10 nucleotides matching TRBD1. V shed 5 bases and J 4 bases; nucleotides not matched to a gene: 7. Per the germline V gene, CDR1 is SGHTA and CDR2 is FQGTGA. CDR3 size: 15 residues. The CDR3 bases are TGTGCCAGCAGCGCCGGGACAGGGGTAGGAGAGACCCAGTACTTC. It codes for CASSAGTGVGETQYF. The variable domain in full, completed from reference TRBV7-3 and TRBJ2-5, reads GAGVSQTPSNKVTEKGKYVELRCDPISGHTALYWYRQSLGQGPEFLIYFQGTGAADDSGLPNDRFFAVRPEGSVSTLKIQRTERGDSAVYLCASSAGTGVGETQYFGPGTRLLVL.

CDR3 coding DNA: TGTGCCAGCAGCCAAGATCTAGCGGGCTCCTACAATGAGCAGTTCTTC. The encoded protein is CASSQDLAGSYNEQFF. The V call is TRBV14, the J call TRBJ2-1, with 8 bases identical to TRBD2. CDR3 size: 16 residues. The J segment lost 0 bases and the V segment lost 0 bases, leaving 1 base of the junction unmatched. Germline lookup yields CDR1 SGHDN and CDR2 FVKESK.

The chain is built from TRBV12-5 and TRBJ2-5; TRBD2 matches 9 bases. This CDR3 region has 15 residues. V was pared by 6 bases and J by 5 bases, with 10 bases of the junction left unmatched. Germline V CDR1 and CDR2: LGHNT, FRNRAP. CDR3: CASGPTSGLGETQYF. The CDR3 DNA reads as TGTGCTAGTGGCCCGACTAGCGGTCTCGGGGAGACCCAGTACTTC.

The CDR3 loop reads CASSFSQGAYEQYF. The DNA for the CDR3 is TGTGCCAGCAGCTTTTCGCAGGGGGCCTACGAGCAGTACTTC. The chain combines TRBV5-5 with TRBJ2-7; TRBD1 matches at 7 bases. CDR1 is SGHKS, CDR2 YYEKEE, per germline (reference sequence). With 2 bases clipped from V and 2 bases from J, the junction kept 4 bases outside the gene matches. This CDR3 has 14 residues.

The rearrangement uses TRBV29-1 and TRBJ1-1; D uncertain. Germline V lookup: CDR1 SQVTM, CDR2 ANQGSEA. The CDR3 has 13 amino acids. The V gene lost 1 base and the J gene lost 1 base, with 7 bases spanning the gap. The CDR3 nucleotides read TGCAGCGTTGAAGGAGATACGAACACTGAAGCTTTCTTT. This encodes CSVEGDTNTEAFF.

The chain carries TRBV27 and TRBJ2-3, with 7 positions matching TRBD2. Trimming took 2 bases from V and 1 from J; bases not matched to a gene: 9. This CDR3 is 17 amino acids long. CDR1 and CDR2 (germline): MNHEY, SMNVEV (reference sequence). Written as DNA, the CDR3 is TGTGCCAGCAGTTTACTTATGGCGGGAGCCGGCACAGATACGCAGTATTTT. Its translation: CASSLLMAGAGTDTQYF.

This chain uses TRBV6-1 with TRBJ1-3, with D maybe TRBD1 (6 bases). CDR3 length: 15 residues. Trimming removed 8 bases from V and 0 bases from J, with 14 bases in between. The germline gives CDR1 MNHNS, CDR2 SASEGT. The DNA for the CDR3 is TGTGCCAGCCTAGACAGGCGGTACTCTGGAAACACCATATATTTT. This encodes CASLDRRYSGNTIYF.

The J gene is TRBJ2-6, the V gene TRBV7-9; no reliable D call. This CDR3 comprises 17 residues. V was pared by 1 base and J by 0 bases, with 10 bases between. Germline-derived CDR1 and CDR2 are SEHNR and FQNEAQ (reference sequence). The CDR3 reads CASSLVTRHSGANVLTF. The CDR3 DNA is TGTGCCAGCAGCTTAGTGACCCGACACTCTGGGGCCAACGTCCTGACTTTC.

This chain links TRBV12-5 with TRBJ1-1; D gene unclear. The germline CDR1 and CDR2 sequences are LGHNT and FRNRAP. This CDR3 comprises 13 residues. The V and J ends lost 2 bases and 2 bases respectively, with 6 bases between them. The CDR3 loop is CASGLSFNTEAFF. Here the CDR3 DNA reads TGTGCTAGTGGTTTGTCGTTTAACACTGAAGCTTTCTTT.